This note documents a single T cell receptor (beta chain) sequence. This clone's antigen is unknown. Base qualities are not recorded, but no much larger clone differs from it by a single base. V gives up 7 bases and J gives up 3 bases, and the segment between their germline ends measures 10 bases. The CDR3 has 13 amino acids, counting the end cysteine and phenylalanine. Left in the record is the CDR3 DNA by itself, 39 bases read in frame from the first base. The germline V gene sets CDR1 to SGHTS and CDR2 to YDEGEE. The source of the sample is a study of cytomegalovirus exposure and HLA in healthy donors (dated by TCRdb to the late 2010s). Describing the broader study: An earlier analysis of roughly 500 of the donors reported 250 to 350 Gb of sequence data and 117 million unique TCR beta sequences from about 200 million T cells. An early release covering roughly 600 HLA-typed donors comprised around 300 gigabases of sequencing data and tens of millions of unique TCR sequences. Of the roughly 400 genotyped donors, about 80% fell in the genetic ancestry cluster associated with self-reported Caucasian donors. The study aimed to test whether signatures of past pathogen exposure could be identified by cataloging public T cell receptors. The study profiled the T cell repertoires of fewer than 850 subjects by immunosequencing and related them to cytomegalovirus serostatus. Besides the first cohort of hundreds of subjects, a separate validation cohort made up of 120 or so different subjects was used. The study combined high-throughput TCR immunosequencing, statistical association of individual TCRs with disease status, and machine learning to predict cytomegalovirus infection status. A later analysis re-analyzed previously published TCR beta repertoires from 666 donors and added high-resolution HLA genotyping to study TCR occurrence patterns. In the later analysis, no new phenotypic data were used to find candidate immune exposures; instead, reliance was placed on TCR beta sequences and their occurrence across donors. In an earlier analysis of roughly 600 of the donors, high-throughput TCR beta sequencing was used to judge whether each TCR beta V gene segment behaved as functional or pseudogenic. Donor age, sex, ethnicity and CMV serostatus were compiled together with the repertoire data. A later genetic analysis took genome-wide SNP genotypes for about 55% of the roughly 700 donors and used that subset as a discovery cohort. Every repertoire in the discovery cohort had been generated on one and the same sequencing platform. Class I and class II HLA loci were covered by the typing at four-digit resolution. Typing coverage varied by locus: about 629-640 donors for A, B, C, DRB1 and DQB1; approximately 500 for DQA1; around 570 for DPA1; 450 to 480 for DPB1. Because of strong linkage in the cohort, roughly five DR-DQ haplotypes were treated as single units for association and clustering. On average, about 200,000 unique TCR beta nucleotide sequences were sequenced per donor among about 400 genotyped donors of the cohort, with roughly 18% of those sequences being non-productive. Points the paper makes about the study in general: A later analysis associated 17,000 or so TCR beta sequences with specific HLA alleles at a false discovery rate of 0.05. Some IMGT-functional V segments, including TRBV6-2 and TRBV6-3, could not be told apart with the 87-base-pair reads, so those segments were excluded. In both the original and validation cohorts, the classifier was reported to diagnose cytomegalovirus status with high specificity and sensitivity. Compared with equally common non-associated chains, HLA-associated TCR beta chains in a later analysis were more clonally expanded and had lower generation probabilities. According to a later analysis, parvovirus B19, influenza, CMV and Epstein-Barr virus appeared linked to several top co-occurrence clusters. This cohort had only TCR beta chains sequenced, and the lack of alpha or paired-chain data limited which features could be detected. A group of highly shared sequence variants was considered likely to be a technical artifact of the sequencing pipeline. An association between a missense DCLRE1C variant and V-gene and J-gene trimming of TCR beta chains was found in a later genetic analysis and replicated in an independent cohort. Most CMV-associated TCR beta chains appeared to be HLA-restricted in a later analysis, and the HLA associations seemed to be driven largely by CMV exposure. It was suggested by the authors that the approach could potentially be generalized to other disease states and immunological phenotypes. CMV serostatus was the only immune exposure information available for the cohort. The presence/absence analyses assumed that sequencing depth was roughly uniform across donors, and that assumption may not be true. A few of the identified cytomegalovirus-associated TCR beta chains were confirmed in vitro to be specific for cytomegalovirus antigens. When HLA alleles, especially DR and DQ, strongly co-occurred, TCR associations were difficult to assign to individual alleles. In an earlier analysis of some 640 of the donors, most TCR beta V segments were observed in productive rearrangements about 90% or about 30% of the time, broadly matching IMGT annotations. Because HLA typing was missing for some donors at each locus, association tests included only the typed subset. Compared with the roughly 600-donor mean, donors in an Asian-associated ancestry cluster had fewer N-insertions in productive TCRs, according to a later genetic analysis. In a later analysis, the rate of TCR association differed among HLA loci, with DRB1 alleles having the most associated TCRs and HLA-C alleles having the fewest. About 17 rarely observed V segments, including chromosome 9 orphons, were excluded from the earlier analysis of 550 to 700 of the donors because counts were too low. The study listed 164 TCR beta chains as associated with cytomegalovirus. Correlated functional status among segregating V segments might reflect linkage disequilibrium, but an unknown experimental factor could not be ruled out. A further reported finding was that TCR beta sequences accurately predicted the HLA-A and HLA-B alleles for most subjects in the first cohort. Most TCR sequences were observed very rarely across donors, whereas some public TCRs were present in many individuals.

The library came from the immunoSEQ multiplex PCR assay. A mixture of 60 forward primers for TCR Vbeta segments and 13 reverse primers for TCR Jbeta segments was used in the multiplex PCR. Amplification of the CDR3 region of rearranged TCR beta genes was performed with a multiplex PCR assay on genomic DNA. The Illumina HiSeq System was used to sequence the amplified TCR beta libraries as 87-base-pair reads. In the paper's pipeline: A later analysis tallied roughly 76 million unique TCR beta chains across the 666 repertoires, and 10 million to 11 million of those chains were shared by two or more donors. To remove PCR and sequencing errors, raw reads were error-corrected and collapsed into unique sequences using a nearest-neighbor algorithm that merged closely related sequences. To assign V, D and J gene segments, CDR3 sequences were aligned to IMGT reference sequences. For a sequence to be retained, a match of at least six nucleotides was required to both a V gene segment and a J gene segment. A rearrangement was called productive if the CDR3 had no stop codons and remained in frame with V and J, and every other rearrangement was called non-productive. CDR3 was defined by IMGT convention, running from the second conserved V-encoded cysteine to the conserved J-encoded phenylalanine. In an earlier analysis of some 550 of the donors, sequences lacking an unambiguous match to a single V gene segment were excluded. In an earlier analysis of several hundred of the donors, V segments were called functional above 56.7% productive rearrangements and were called segregating when the between-donor standard deviation exceeded 5%. A statistical classification framework was built for diagnosing cytomegalovirus status from the catalog of TCR beta chain sequences. In a later analysis, V and J genes were assigned by comparing TCR nucleotide sequences against IMGT/GENE-DB human TR gene sequences. The TCRdist pipeline was used in a later analysis to assign CDR3 sequences and most-parsimonious VDJ recombination scenarios. A later analysis defined each TCR beta chain by its CDR3 amino acid sequence plus V-gene family, and excluded reads lacking a unique V-gene family. To address suspected cross-contamination and a sequencing artifact, a later analysis removed under 600 highly shared, low-generation-probability nucleotide sequences. In a later analysis, a clonal expansion index was calculated for each public chain from normalized within-repertoire ranks of inferred template counts. Generation probabilities in a later analysis came from a VDJ recombination model fitted to out-of-frame rearrangements, and those results were checked against IGoR. A later analysis scored TCR-TCR, TCR-HLA and TCR-CMV co-occurrence with hypergeometric tests, applying a repertoire-size bias correction to TCR pairs. In a later analysis, false discovery rates were estimated by permuting HLA or CMV assignments 20 times. In a later analysis, co-occurring TCRs were grouped using DBSCAN, with TCRdist sequence similarity added in when clustering inside HLA-allele-positive subsets. Co-occurrence clustering excluded repertoires with fewer than 30,000 or more than 120,000 public chains, plus five with anomalous nucleotide sharing. The table comes from immuneACCESS by way of TCRdb, which keeps in-frame sequences with V and J called. Part of the clones is missing from these tables; in studies checked, under half for an unresolved V gene and the rest for unknown reasons. Clonal size and the V and J genes are those of that table, whereas D and trimming came from the DNA. The sample table records about 110,000 clones; about 75% of these occur just once. 2% to 3% of the sample goes to the ten largest clones.

The cohort consisted of 650 to 850 healthy bone marrow donors. All cohort members were sampled while nominally healthy, although unrecorded immune exposures were likely present. The donor was CMV seronegative and was included in the group of hundreds of seronegative cohort members. A peripheral blood sample was collected from each donor, and TCR beta sequencing was performed on peripheral blood mononuclear cells. Genomic DNA was extracted from the blood cell samples with the Qiagen DNeasy Blood Extraction Kit. The TCR was taken from a man in his forties or fifties in good health and CMV-seronegative. The rearranged chain carries TRBV5-8 and TRBJ2-2, with no reliable assignment of the D segment. Sample: PBMCs. The bases are TGTGCCAGCGGGCACCAGTACACCGGGGAGCTGTTTTTT. Translated, this is CASGHQYTGELFF. Outside the CDR3, residues come from the reference TRBV5-8 and TRBJ2-2 proteins, so the full variable domain is: EAGVTQSPTHLIKTRGQQATLRCSPISGHTSVYWYQQALGLGLQFLLWYDEGEERNRGNFPPRFSGRQFPNYSSELNVNALELEDSALYLCASGHQYTGELFFGEGSRLTVL.